These 10 T cell receptor beta chains were all obtained from the same sample, sequenced in a study of cytomegalovirus exposure and HLA in healthy donors. PCR involved 60 Vbeta and 13 Jbeta primers. Measured with immunoSEQ multiplex PCR; TCRdb has only the in-frame clones, and not every one. Of 150,000 to 200,000 clones detected, 80% to 85% appear once; the ten largest clones hold approximately 0.26%. The specimen sequenced was PBMCs. Receptor source: a boy between 10 and 17 years old in good health and CMV-seronegative.

The J gene is TRBJ1-3, the V gene TRBV5-1, with D hard to call. The CDR3 is made up of 17 amino acids. The V and J ends lost 0 bases and 0 bases respectively, with 13 bases between them. CDR1 and CDR2 from the germline V gene are SGHRS and YFSETQ. CDR3 region: CASSLDTQVPSGNTIYF. In nucleotides, the CDR3 is TGCGCCAGCAGCTTGGACACCCAGGTTCCCTCTGGAAACACCATATATTTT.

This chain connects TRBV10-3 to TRBJ1-2; 10 bases map to TRBD1. The germline CDR1 and CDR2 sequences are ENHRY and SYGVKD. Trimming at V came to 3 bases and at J to 4 bases, leaving 11 bases not matched to a gene. CDR3 size: 17 residues. The CDR3 region is CAISDSGQGTSAYGYTF. The CDR3 DNA reads TGTGCCATCAGTGATTCGGGACAGGGGACCTCGGCCTATGGCTACACCTTC.

The chain employs TRBV28 and TRBJ2-1; TRBD1 matches 8 bases. This CDR3 comprises 13 residues. V lost 5 bases to trimming and J lost 10 bases; unmatched junction nucleotides: 7. Per germline, CDR1 MDHEN and CDR2 SYDVKM. The CDR3 sequence: CASSLQGAREQFF. Here the CDR3 DNA reads TGTGCCAGCAGTCTGCAGGGGGCAAGGGAGCAGTTCTTC. The full variable domain, in which reference TRBV28 and TRBJ2-1 provide the parts outside the CDR3, is DVKVTQSSRYLVKRTGEKVFLECVQDMDHENMFWYRQDPGLGLRLIYFSYDVKMKEKGDIPEGYSVSREKKERFSLILESASTNQTSMYLCASSLQGAREQFFGPGTRLTVL.

CDR3 DNA: TGTGCCAGCAGCTACGGACAGGGTACCTACGAGCAGTACTTC. Translated: CASSYGQGTYEQYF. The chain is built from TRBV13 and TRBJ2-7, with 8 bases matching TRBD1. The J segment lost 2 bases and the V segment lost 4 bases, leaving 4 bases of the junction unmatched. The germline V gene has CDR1 PRHDT and CDR2 FYEKMQ (reference sequence). The CDR3 is 14 residues long.

This clone appeared a few times. The rearrangement joins TRBV7-2 to TRBJ2-7, with D possibly TRBD1 on 6 matching bases. From germline, CDR1 is SGHTA and CDR2 FQGNSA. The V and J ends lost 3 bases and 0 bases respectively, with 12 bases between them. The CDR3 is made up of 15 amino acids. DNA of the CDR3: TGTGCCAGCAGCTTGACAGGATTCAGCTCCTACGAGCAGTACTTC. Translated, it gives CASSLTGFSSYEQYF. The full variable domain, with the rest looked up from reference TRBV7-2 and TRBJ2-7, is GAGVSQSPSNKVTEKGKDVELRCDPISGHTALYWYRQSLGQGLEFLIYFQGNSAPDKSGLPSDRFSAERTGGSVSTLTIQRTQQEDSAVYLCASSLTGFSSYEQYFGPGTRLTVT.

This clone was counted only a few times. The chain joins TRBV11-2 to TRBJ1-1; D might be TRBD1 (6 bases). This CDR3 has 15 residues. V dropped 6 bases and J dropped 1 base, with 15 bases sitting between them. Germline CDR1 reads SGHAT; CDR2 reads FQNNGV. CDR3 residues: CASSPVQGANTEAFF. The DNA of the CDR3 is TGTGCCAGCAGTCCCGTACAGGGAGCGAACACTGAAGCTTTCTTT.

This clone was counted once. In the same sample, other DNA sequences code for this CDR3. V is TRBV6-5 and J is TRBJ2-7; 9 bases align to TRBD1. With 0 bases clipped from V and 2 bases from J, the junction kept 2 bases outside the gene matches. The CDR3 has 15 residues. Germline-derived CDR1 and CDR2 are MNHEY and SVGAGI. The CDR3: CASSYSRDRAYEQYF. The CDR3 DNA reads TGTGCCAGCAGTTACTCCCGGGACAGGGCCTACGAGCAGTACTTC.

This clone was counted between two and nine times. Distinct nucleotide sequences in the sample also encode this CDR3. This rearrangement joins TRBV5-6 to TRBJ1-2, with no clear D. CDR1 is SGHDT and CDR2 is YYEEEE in the germline V gene. V lost 0 bases and J lost 3, with 6 bases in between. This CDR3 is built from 13 residues. This chain's CDR3 is CASSLGQDYGYTF. The CDR3 nucleotides read TGTGCCAGCAGCTTGGGACAAGACTATGGCTACACCTTC.

The V call is TRBV28, the J call TRBJ1-1; 7 nucleotides align to TRBD1. J gave up 5 bases and V 7 bases, and 13 bases lay outside the gene matches. The CDR3 consists of 15 residues. CDR1 and CDR2 from the germline V gene are MDHEN and SYDVKM. Here the CDR3 DNA reads TGTGCCAGCAAATCTTCCGGGACAGTTACAACTGAAGCTTTCTTT. Translated: CASKSSGTVTTEAFF. Based on the CDR3 plus reference TRBV28 and TRBJ1-1, the full variable domain is DVKVTQSSRYLVKRTGEKVFLECVQDMDHENMFWYRQDPGLGLRLIYFSYDVKMKEKGDIPEGYSVSREKKERFSLILESASTNQTSMYLCASKSSGTVTTEAFFGQGTRLTVV.

The chain employs TRBV30 and TRBJ1-1; TRBD1 is a possible D gene (5 bases). The CDR3 covers 14 residues. The germline CDR1 and CDR2 sequences are GTSNPN and SVGIG (reference sequence). The germline V and J ends were trimmed by 3 bases and 4 bases, with 15 bases remaining between them. CDR3 loop: CAWRKAGSATEAFF. Written as DNA, the CDR3 is TGTGCCTGGAGGAAGGCAGGGTCGGCCACTGAAGCTTTCTTT.